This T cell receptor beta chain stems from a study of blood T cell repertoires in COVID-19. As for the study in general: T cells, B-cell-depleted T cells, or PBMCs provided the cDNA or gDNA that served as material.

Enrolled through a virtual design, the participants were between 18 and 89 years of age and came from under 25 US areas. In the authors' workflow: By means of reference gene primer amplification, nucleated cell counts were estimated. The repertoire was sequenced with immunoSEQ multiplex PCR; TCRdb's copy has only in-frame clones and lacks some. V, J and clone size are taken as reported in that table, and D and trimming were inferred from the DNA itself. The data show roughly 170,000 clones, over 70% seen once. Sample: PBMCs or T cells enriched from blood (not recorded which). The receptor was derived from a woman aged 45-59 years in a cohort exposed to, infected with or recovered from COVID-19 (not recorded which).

The CDR3 here is CASSLDRDVTEAFF. The CDR3 DNA sequence: TGTGCCAGCAGCTTAGACAGGGACGTCACTGAAGCTTTCTTT. V and J are TRBV7-2 and TRBJ1-1; D is possibly TRBD1 (6 bases). V was pared by 1 base and J by 4 bases, with 10 bases between. The CDR3 length is 14 residues. CDR1 is SGHTA and CDR2 is FQGNSA in the germline V gene.